Included here is one T cell receptor (beta chain) sequence, with context. Antigen unknown. These data originate in a study of CD8+ T cells in alopecia areata. The study, taken as a whole, reports: Clonality in lesional scalp, especially alopecia totalis/universalis, exceeded that of normal scalp.

cDNA serving as the sequencing template came from extracted, reverse transcribed RNA. The data were produced by immunoSEQ multiplex PCR, yet TCRdb's version contains in-frame clones alone and is incomplete. The sample consists of 150,000 to 250,000 clones, 60% to 70% of them appearing once. Treatment given: oral pan-JAK inhibitor, 5-10 mg twice daily. Germline V gene lookup returns CDR1 SGHDT and CDR2 YYEEEE. The CDR3 spans 14 residues. The V gene lost 2 bases and the J gene lost 1 base, with 9 bases spanning the gap. This sequence was found in a human donor with alopecia areata. The chain employs TRBV5-6 and TRBJ2-5, with no clear D. The sample here was CD4+ T cells sorted from blood, taken at week 4, from a patient treated with tofacitinib. CDR3 sequence (DNA): TGTGCCAGCAGCTTCCGGGCAGGCCAAGAGACCCAGTACTTC. Translating gives CASSFRAGQETQYF. The complete variable domain, with remaining parts taken from reference TRBV5-6 and TRBJ2-5, reads DAGVTQSPTHLIKTRGQQVTLRCSPKSGHDTVSWYQQALGQGPQFIFQYYEEEERQRGNFPDRFSGHQFPNYSSELNVNALLLGDSALYLCASSFRAGQETQYFGPGTRLLVL.